Listed below are T cell receptor beta chains from one sample, sequenced in a study of T cells in Graves' hyperthyroidism and ophthalmopathy. TCRdb recomputed calls from the multiplex PCR reads with MiXCR, one row per CDR3 protein. The sample includes 500,000 to 750,000 distinct CDR3 sequences, around a sixth of them seen just once. Material for sequencing was blood. These receptors all come from a young woman with Graves' hyperthyroidism. CDR3s include the opening cysteine and the closing phenylalanine or tryptophan. The order of the fields is CDR3 length, D gene, J gene, clone size, V gene, CDR3 protein, CDR3 DNA. D genes are given only for firm matches. Only part of the rows carry a size: once, few, many, or a class if the clone is expanded.

15	-	TRBJ1-5	-	TRBV5-4	CASSLDGQLNQPQHF	TGTGCCAGCAGCCTGGACGGGCAACTCAATCAGCCCCAGCATTTT
15	TRBD2	TRBJ2-3	many	TRBV6-2/TRBV6-3	CASSYAGGPIDTQYF	TGTGCCAGCAGTTACGCGGGAGGGCCGATAGATACGCAGTATTTT
14	-	TRBJ2-7	few	TRBV12-3/TRBV12-4	CASSPGGTAYEQYF	TGTGCCAGCAGCCCTGGCGGGACAGCCTACGAGCAGTACTTC
16	TRBD1	TRBJ2-3	-	TRBV9	CASSVAGQGATDTQYF	TGTGCCAGCAGCGTAGCGGGACAGGGGGCTACAGATACGCAGTATTTT
11	-	TRBJ2-7	many	TRBV2	CASIGPYEQYF	TGTGCCAGCATCGGACCATACGAGCAGTACTTC
13	TRBD1	TRBJ1-1	many	TRBV30	CAWSKQGYTEAFF	TGTGCCTGGAGTAAACAGGGGTACACTGAAGCTTTCTTT
14	-	TRBJ1-1	many	TRBV3-1	CASSPGLGNTEAFF	TGTGCCAGCAGCCCAGGACTTGGGAACACTGAAGCTTTCTTT
17	-	TRBJ1-3	-	TRBV10-3	CAISDRMEGNSGNTIYF	TGTGCCATCAGCGACCGGATGGAGGGGAACTCTGGAAACACCATATATTTT
12	-	TRBJ1-1	once	TRBV20-1	CSARGWDTEAFF	TGCAGTGCTAGAGGATGGGACACTGAAGCTTTCTTT
15	-	TRBJ2-3	few	TRBV19	CASSLRTSPTDTQYF	TGTGCCAGTAGCCTCAGGACCAGCCCCACAGATACGCAGTATTTT
16	-	TRBJ2-5	few	TRBV6-1	CASRPWVGDRGETQYF	TGTGCCAGCAGGCCGTGGGTCGGGGATCGGGGAGAGACCCAGTACTTC
14	-	TRBJ2-3	many	TRBV7-2	CASSLGSGADTQYF	TGTGCCAGCAGCTTAGGTAGCGGCGCAGATACGCAGTATTTT
15	-	TRBJ2-3	-	TRBV7-8	CAGSLEGGYTDTQYF	TGTGCCGGCAGCTTAGAGGGCGGTTACACAGATACGCAGTATTTT
15	TRBD1	TRBJ1-6	many	TRBV11-2	CASSPRTGSYSPLHF	TGTGCCAGCAGCCCTAGGACAGGATCTTATTCACCCCTCCACTTT
15	-	TRBJ1-6	once	TRBV5-1	CASSRSRADNSPLHF	TGCGCCAGCAGCCGTAGCCGGGCAGACAATTCACCCCTCCACTTT
13	-	TRBJ1-2	many	TRBV12-3/TRBV12-4	CASSPDRRYGYTF	TGTGCCAGCAGTCCGGACAGACGATATGGCTACACCTTC
16	TRBD1	TRBJ1-1	few	TRBV6-1	CASSPGDRALRTEAFF	TGTGCCAGCTCACCCGGGGACAGGGCTTTGCGTACTGAAGCTTTCTTT
14	-	TRBJ2-1	many	TRBV12-3/TRBV12-4	CASRSLGPYNEQFF	TGTGCCAGCAGATCGCTAGGTCCCTACAATGAGCAGTTCTTC
15	-	TRBJ1-2	-	TRBV6-5	CASSSRGGGLIGYTF	TGTGCCAGCAGTTCACGAGGGGGGGGACTTATTGGCTACACCTTC